Listed below are T cell receptor beta chains from one sample, sequenced in a study of radiotherapy plus CTLA-4 blockade in lung cancer. Sequencing was performed with immunoSEQ multiplex PCR; in TCRdb, only in-frame clones are kept and a portion is missing. This sample carries under 110,000 clones, 70% to 90% of them seen once, and the ten largest clones take under 3%. The sequencing here drew on peripheral blood, taken from a patient treated with radiotherapy plus ipilimumab. The receptors shown here come from a human donor with non-small cell lung cancer that progressed on radiotherapy plus ipilimumab. Some clones in this sample may be carry-over from other donors' samples. Both conserved end residues are trimmed from each CDR3. Size values are once, few and many counts, or a class for expanded clones, and some rows have none.

J gene,clone size,V gene,CDR3 protein
TRBJ1-3,-,TRBV5-1,ASSWDAGNTIY
TRBJ1-2,-,TRBV27,ASSSKGWGTYGYT
TRBJ1-1,-,TRBV19,ASSPRDRGYTEAF
TRBJ2-7,-,TRBV7-8,ASSGQGQGYEQY
TRBJ2-7,-,TRBV18,ASSPYRQGSNEQY
TRBJ2-7,-,TRBV5-6,ASSFSGYEQY
TRBJ2-7,-,TRBV7-8,ASSLDRSSYEQY
TRBJ2-3,large,TRBV5-1,ASSFGGQVTDTQY
TRBJ2-5,-,TRBV5-1,ASSSSGGAEETQY
TRBJ2-5,once,TRBV6-1,ASSEASAGRGMKTQY
TRBJ2-7,few,TRBV5-1,ASSHDGHTNYEQY
TRBJ2-7,-,TRBV10-3,AISQLAATYEQY
TRBJ1-1,-,TRBV18,ASSRDRATEAF
TRBJ2-2,-,TRBV18,ASSPFVQGNPARGHLSNTGELF
TRBJ2-1,once,TRBV29-1,SVEGLVPYNEQF
TRBJ2-7,-,TRBV27,ASSRMDGYEQY
TRBJ2-3,-,TRBV5-6,ASTLEGSQY
TRBJ1-1,-,TRBV11-2,ASSLAGGNTEAF
TRBJ1-3,-,TRBV5-5,ASSLPPGYGNTIY
TRBJ2-3,-,TRBV27,ASIVVGQHTDTQY
TRBJ1-2,-,TRBV28,ASSSTNLRGYT